Following are 24 T cell receptor beta chains from one sample sequenced in a study of blood T cell repertoires in COVID-19. The protocol was immunoSEQ multiplex PCR, while the TCRdb copy is restricted to in-frame clones and leaves out a portion. The data contain approximately 12,000 clones, 90% of them singletons. The sequenced sample was peripheral blood. The receptor set was obtained from a man in his sixties or seventies with active COVID-19.

This chain links TRBV11-2 with TRBJ2-1, with D unclear. V was trimmed by 3 bases and J by 9 bases, leaving 6 bases between them. Germline V gene sequence: CDR1 SGHAT, CDR2 FQNNGV. CDR3 length: 11 amino acids. The CDR3 DNA reads TGTGCCAGCAGCTTCGGTTTTGAGCAGTTCTTC. It yields the protein CASSFGFEQFF.

The chain joins TRBV18 to TRBJ2-7; possibly TRBD1 for D (5 bases). V was clipped by 0 bases and J by 4 bases, with 13 bases between them. The CDR3 runs to 15 residues. Looked up from germline, CDR1 is KGHSH and CDR2 is LQKENI. CDR3 region: CASSPPSGKGYEQYF. CDR3 nucleotide sequence: TGTGCCAGCTCACCACCTAGTGGGAAGGGGTACGAGCAGTACTTC.

The V call is TRBV6-5, the J call TRBJ1-1; D may be TRBD1 (5 bases). The ends were cut back, 7 bases at V and 5 bases at J, with 14 bases in the middle. CDR1 is MNHEY and CDR2 is SVGAGI in the germline V gene. The CDR3 covers 13 residues. The CDR3 DNA sequence: TGTGCCAGCAAAAACCCAGGGTCAACTGAAGCTTTCTTT. It encodes CASKNPGSTEAFF.

The genes are TRBV4-1 and TRBJ2-7, with 8 positions matching TRBD2. Germline lookup yields CDR1 MGHRA and CDR2 YSYEKL. The V segment lost 4 bases and the J segment 3 bases; nucleotides outside the gene matches: 2. CDR3 length: 13 amino acids. The DNA for the CDR3 is TGCGCCAGCAGCCTTAGCGGGATCTACGAGCAGTACTTC. It codes for CASSLSGIYEQYF.

This chain links TRBV18 with TRBJ2-1; a weak D match, TRBD2 (5 bases). The V and J ends lost 6 bases and 12 bases respectively, with 24 bases between them. The germline V gene encodes CDR1 KGHSH and CDR2 LQKENI. CDR3 size: 15 residues. The CDR3 sequence is CASSYDRPINEGQFF. The CDR3 bases are TGTGCCAGCTCTTACGACCGCCCTATAAACGAGGGGCAGTTCTTC.

The chain couples TRBV7-9 to TRBJ1-1; possible D gene TRBD1, 6 bases. The CDR3 contains 15 residues. The V end lost 1 base, the J end lost 1 base, and 10 bases lay between the germline ends. In germline, CDR1 is SEHNR, CDR2 FQNEAQ (reference sequence). The CDR3 coding sequence is TGTGCCAGCAGCTTAGGGGGACAACCGAACACTGAAGCTTTCTTT. This encodes CASSLGGQPNTEAFF. Filled out from reference TRBV7-9 and TRBJ1-1, the complete variable domain reads DTGVSQNPRHKITKRGQNVTFRCDPISEHNRLYWYRQTLGQGPEFLTYFQNEAQLEKSRLLSDRFSAERPKGSFSTLEIQRTEQGDSAMYLCASSLGGQPNTEAFFGQGTRLTVV.

V usage is TRBV19 and J usage is TRBJ2-4; tentatively, D is TRBD2 (7 bases). Trimming cost V 9 bases and J 6 bases, with 21 bases left between them. The CDR3 totals 15 residues. Germline CDR1 LNHDA, CDR2 SQIVND (reference sequence). The CDR3 bases are TGTGCCAGCTCTCTTGGGGGGGCGCAGGGAAACATTCAGTACTTC. The encoded protein is CASSLGGAQGNIQYF.

The V gene is TRBV12-3 or TRBV12-4, the J gene TRBJ1-1; 7 bases match TRBD1. This CDR3 region has 12 residues. Trimming at V came to 7 bases and at J to 6 bases, leaving 5 bases not matched to a gene. The CDR3 loop is CASKRQGSEAFF. The CDR3 region has the DNA TGTGCCAGCAAAAGACAGGGTTCTGAAGCTTTCTTT.

This chain links TRBV3-1 (or the pseudogene TRBV3-2) with TRBJ2-3; 7 positions agree with TRBD1. V shed 3 bases and J 6 bases; nucleotides not matched to a gene: 3. Per the germline V gene, CDR1 is LGHDT and CDR2 is YNNKEL (reference sequence). This CDR3 has 13 residues. The CDR3 reads CASSHQDRDTQYF. The CDR3 nucleotides read TGTGCCAGCAGCCACCAGGACAGGGATACGCAGTATTTT.

The V gene is TRBV6-5, the J gene TRBJ1-3; 9 bases agree with TRBD1. The junction had 10 bases not matched to a gene; V was cut back by 6 bases and J by 10 bases. CDR3 length: 14 residues. Germline V CDR1 and CDR2: MNHEY, SVGAGI. CDR3 in DNA: TGTGCCAGCAGCGAGGGACAGGGAACATCGACCATATATTTT. Residues: CASSEGQGTSTIYF.

The rearrangement joins TRBV10-1 to TRBJ2-2; unclear D gene. V lost 5 bases, J lost 0 bases, and 10 bases lay in between. The CDR3 spans 15 residues. Germline CDR1 is WNHNN and CDR2 is SYGVQD (reference sequence). CDR3 region: CASSPQRTNTGELFF. Here the CDR3 DNA reads TGCGCCAGCAGTCCCCAGCGCACGAACACCGGGGAGCTGTTTTTT.

In its sample, this clone was seen once. V usage is TRBV29-1 and J usage is TRBJ2-5, with D hard to call. This CDR3 contains 12 residues. Looked up from germline, CDR1 is SQVTM and CDR2 is ANQGSEA. Deletions cut 6 bases from V and 4 bases from J, with 12 bases between. The chain's CDR3 is CSVYPPPETQYF. CDR3 sequence (DNA): TGCAGCGTCTATCCCCCCCCAGAGACCCAGTACTTC.

This rearrangement joins TRBV4-1 to TRBJ1-1; D not resolved. Germline V gives CDR1 MGHRA, CDR2 YSYEKL. This CDR3 has 13 residues. Trimming removed 0 bases at V and 5 bases at J, with 7 bases between. The CDR3 is CASSQEGRTEAFF. CDR3 in DNA: TGCGCCAGCAGCCAAGAAGGGAGAACTGAAGCTTTCTTT.

J is TRBJ2-2 and V is TRBV6-1, with D possibly being TRBD1 (5 bases). Trimming pared 1 base from V and 5 bases from J, leaving 14 bases between. The length of the CDR3 is 16 residues. From germline, CDR1 is MNHNS and CDR2 SASEGT. The CDR3, as DNA: TGTGCCAGCAGTGAAGTAGGCAGGGTGCGAACCGGGGAGCTGTTTTTT. It translates to CASSEVGRVRTGELFF.

This chain links TRBV5-1 with TRBJ1-4, with 7 bases lining up with TRBD1. This CDR3 is built from 15 residues. V dropped 6 bases and J dropped 2; count of bases not matched to a gene: 7. Germline assignment: CDR1 SGHRS and CDR2 YFSETQ. CDR3 region: CASKEGARTNEKLFF. Written as DNA, the CDR3 is TGCGCCAGCAAGGAGGGGGCGAGGACTAATGAAAAACTGTTTTTT. The entire variable domain, with the rest obtained from reference TRBV5-1 and TRBJ1-4, is as follows: KAGVTQTPRYLIKTRGQQVTLSCSPISGHRSVSWYQQTPGQGLQFLFEYFSETQRNKGNFPGRFSGRQFSNSRSEMNVSTLELGDSALYLCASKEGARTNEKLFFGSGTQLSVL.

The chain carries TRBV9 and TRBJ2-5; 11 nucleotides line up with TRBD2. V trimming: 0 bases; J trimming: 4 bases; junction bases outside the gene matches: 8. Germline V gives CDR1 SGDLS, CDR2 YYNGEE. CDR3 length equals 17 residues. The CDR3, as DNA: TGTGCCAGCAGCGTAGGGGATAGCGGGGGGGCTAGAGAGACCCAGTACTTC. Encoded protein: CASSVGDSGGARETQYF.

The chain carries TRBV6-5 and TRBJ2-1, with 8 bases identical to TRBD2. Germline trimming cut 4 bases from V and 3 bases from J; bases unmatched to any gene: 5. CDR3 length: 15 residues. Germline CDR1 MNHEY, CDR2 SVGAGI. The CDR3, as DNA: TGTGCCAGCAGTTCCGTAGCGGGAAGCTACAATGAGCAGTTCTTC. Amino acids: CASSSVAGSYNEQFF.

This clone was seen only once. V is TRBV5-4 and J is TRBJ2-1; the match to TRBD1 covers 9 bases. This CDR3 has 15 residues. The germline V gene encodes CDR1 SGHNT and CDR2 YYREEE (reference sequence). V trimming: 5 bases; J trimming: 4 bases; junction bases outside the gene matches: 7. The CDR3 nucleotides are TGTGCCAGCAGGCGGGACAGGGCGCCGTACAATGAGCAGTTCTTC. The encoded protein is CASRRDRAPYNEQFF.

The chain is built from TRBV5-5 and TRBJ2-3; TRBD1 agrees at 8 bases. This CDR3 is 16 amino acids long. Germline CDR1 SGHKS, CDR2 YYEKEE (reference sequence). With 2 bases clipped from V and 6 bases from J, the junction kept 11 bases outside the gene matches. CDR3 loop: CASSLYGTGGWDTQYF. The CDR3 DNA reads as TGTGCCAGCAGCTTATATGGGACAGGAGGTTGGGATACGCAGTATTTT.

The chain links TRBV7-2 to TRBJ1-5; tentative D call: TRBD1 (5 bases). This CDR3 contains 17 residues. Germline V gene sequence: CDR1 SGHTA, CDR2 FQGNSA. With 0 bases removed from V and 1 base from J, the gap between germline ends came to 13 bases. The CDR3 DNA is TGTGCCAGCAGCTTAGCGCAGGTGTCAGGGAGCAATCAGCCCCAGCATTTT. Its protein is CASSLAQVSGSNQPQHF.

The rearrangement joins TRBV11-2 to TRBJ2-7; D perhaps matches TRBD1 (6 bases). Trimming took 1 base from V and 0 from J, leaving 13 bases between them. Germline CDR1 SGHAT, CDR2 FQNNGV. The CDR3 loop spans 16 amino acids. This CDR3 is CASSLVAGAGSYEQYF. CDR3 DNA sequence: TGTGCCAGCAGCTTAGTGGCAGGGGCGGGCTCCTACGAGCAGTACTTC.

The gene calls are TRBV7-6 and TRBJ2-7, with TRBD2 matching 10 bases. The CDR3 sequence is 15 residues long. The V and J ends lost 1 base and 2 bases, in that order; junction bases with no gene match: 2. CDR1 SGHVS and CDR2 FNYEAQ come from the germline V gene. CDR3 nucleotides: TGTGCCAGCAGCTTAGGGCTAGCGGGAGCCTACGAGCAGTACTTC. This translates into CASSLGLAGAYEQYF.

The V and J genes are TRBV3-1 (or the pseudogene TRBV3-2) and TRBJ2-3; TRBD2 aligns across 9 bases. With 0 bases clipped from V and 2 bases from J, the junction kept 12 bases outside the gene matches. This CDR3 is 19 amino acids long. Germline CDR1 LGHDT, CDR2 YNNKEL (reference sequence). This chain's CDR3 is CASSQDLFGAGGATDTQYF. CDR3 nucleotide sequence: TGTGCCAGCAGCCAAGATTTGTTTGGAGCGGGAGGCGCCACAGATACGCAGTATTTT.

The table lists this clone with a count of one. This chain connects TRBV2 to TRBJ2-5, with 8 positions matching TRBD2. The CDR3 has 15 residues. The germline gives CDR1 SNHLY, CDR2 FYNNEI. Trimming at V came to 4 bases and at J to 4 bases, leaving 8 bases not matched to a gene. CDR3 DNA sequence: TGTGCCAGCAGTGCCCTTAGCGGGATGGGAGAGACCCAGTACTTC. This encodes CASSALSGMGETQYF.